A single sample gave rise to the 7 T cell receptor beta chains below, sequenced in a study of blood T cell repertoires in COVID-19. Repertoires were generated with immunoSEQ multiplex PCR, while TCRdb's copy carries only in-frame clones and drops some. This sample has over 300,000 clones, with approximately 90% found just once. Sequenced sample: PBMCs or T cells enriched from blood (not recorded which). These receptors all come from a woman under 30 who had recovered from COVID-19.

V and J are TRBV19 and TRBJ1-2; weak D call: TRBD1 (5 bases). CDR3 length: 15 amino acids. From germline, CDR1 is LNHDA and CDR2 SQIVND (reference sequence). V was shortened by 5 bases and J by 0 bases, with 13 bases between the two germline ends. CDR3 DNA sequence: TGTGCCAGTAGTGCGACAACAGGAGCTAACTATGGCTACACCTTC. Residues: CASSATTGANYGYTF.

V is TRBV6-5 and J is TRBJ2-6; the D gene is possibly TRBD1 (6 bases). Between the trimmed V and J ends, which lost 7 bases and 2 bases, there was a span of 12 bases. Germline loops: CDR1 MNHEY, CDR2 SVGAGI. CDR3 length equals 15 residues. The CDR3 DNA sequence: TGTGCCAGCAAGACAGGATCCGCTGGGGCCAACGTCCTGACTTTC. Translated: CASKTGSAGANVLTF.

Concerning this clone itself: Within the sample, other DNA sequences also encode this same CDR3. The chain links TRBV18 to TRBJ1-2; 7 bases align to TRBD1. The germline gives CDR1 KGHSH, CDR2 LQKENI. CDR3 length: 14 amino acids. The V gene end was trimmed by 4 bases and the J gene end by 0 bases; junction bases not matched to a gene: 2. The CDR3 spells CASSRDRANYGYTF. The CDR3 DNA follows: TGTGCCAGCTCACGAGACAGGGCTAACTATGGCTACACCTTC.

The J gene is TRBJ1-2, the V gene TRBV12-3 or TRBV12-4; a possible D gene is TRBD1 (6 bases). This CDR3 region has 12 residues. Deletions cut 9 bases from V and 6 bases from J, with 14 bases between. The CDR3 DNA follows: TGTGCCAGTAAAACAGGGTACGATGGCTACACCTTC. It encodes CASKTGYDGYTF.

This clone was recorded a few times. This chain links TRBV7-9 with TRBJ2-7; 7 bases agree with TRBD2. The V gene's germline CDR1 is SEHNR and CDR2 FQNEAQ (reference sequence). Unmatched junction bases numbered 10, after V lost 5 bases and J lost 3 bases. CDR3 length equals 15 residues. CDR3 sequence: CASSAFGGSFYEQYF. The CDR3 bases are TGTGCCAGCAGCGCATTCGGGGGGTCATTCTACGAGCAGTACTTC.

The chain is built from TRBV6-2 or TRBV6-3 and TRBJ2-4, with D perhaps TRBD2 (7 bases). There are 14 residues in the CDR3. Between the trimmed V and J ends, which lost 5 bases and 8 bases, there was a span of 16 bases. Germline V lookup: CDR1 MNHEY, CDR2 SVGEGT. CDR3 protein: CASSHRVGGDIQYF. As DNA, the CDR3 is TGTGCCAGCAGTCATCGGGTAGGGGGGGACATTCAGTACTTC.

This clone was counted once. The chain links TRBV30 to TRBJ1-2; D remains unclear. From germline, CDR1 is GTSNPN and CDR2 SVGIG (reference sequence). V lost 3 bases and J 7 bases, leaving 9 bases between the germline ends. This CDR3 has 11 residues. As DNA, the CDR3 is TGTGCCTGGAGCCTCACCGGTGGCTACACCTTC. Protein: CAWSLTGGYTF.